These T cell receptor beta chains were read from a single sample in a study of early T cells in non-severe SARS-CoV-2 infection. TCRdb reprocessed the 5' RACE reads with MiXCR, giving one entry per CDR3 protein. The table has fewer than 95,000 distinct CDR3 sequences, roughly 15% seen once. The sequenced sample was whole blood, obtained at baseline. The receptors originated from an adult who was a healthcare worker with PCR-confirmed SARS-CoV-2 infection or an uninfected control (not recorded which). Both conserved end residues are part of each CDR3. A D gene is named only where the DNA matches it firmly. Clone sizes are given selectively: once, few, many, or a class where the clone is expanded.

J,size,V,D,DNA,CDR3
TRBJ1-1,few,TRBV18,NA,TGTGCCAGCTCACCACCGGCAGGGGTGAACACTGAAGCTTTCTTT,CASSPPAGVNTEAFF
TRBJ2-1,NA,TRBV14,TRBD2,TGTGCCAGCAGCCCCCGACTAGCCCGGAGCTATGAGCAGTTCTTC,CASSPRLARSYEQFF
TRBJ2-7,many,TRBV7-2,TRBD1,TGTGCCAGCAGCTCGCAGGGGGCTTCCTACGAGCAGTACTTC,CASSSQGASYEQYF
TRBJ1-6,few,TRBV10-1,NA,TGCGCCAGCAGTGAAGGGACGTCACCCCTCCACTTT,CASSEGTSPLHF
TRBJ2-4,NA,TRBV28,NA,TGTGCCAGCAAGGAGGCGGTGGGAAACATTCAGTACTTC,CASKEAVGNIQYF
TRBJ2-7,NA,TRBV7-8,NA,TGTGCCAGCAGCCAAAGCCGGGACTCCTACGAGCAGTACTTC,CASSQSRDSYEQYF
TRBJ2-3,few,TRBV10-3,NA,TGTGCCATCAGTGACGGGGGAACAGATACGCAGTATTTT,CAISDGGTDTQYF
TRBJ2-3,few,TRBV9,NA,TGTGCCAGCAGCGGGACGGTGGATACGCAGTATTTT,CASSGTVDTQYF
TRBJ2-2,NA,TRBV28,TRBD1,TGTGCCAGCAGTTTCCTACAGGGGGGCGAGCTGTTTTTT,CASSFLQGGELFF
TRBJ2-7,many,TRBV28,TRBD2,TGTGCCAGCAGTTTATCTGCTAGCGGGAGTACGTACGAGCAGTACTTC,CASSLSASGSTYEQYF
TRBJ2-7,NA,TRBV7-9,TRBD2,TGTGCCAGCAGCTTAGGGCTAGCGGGAGTTTTCGAGCAGTACTTC,CASSLGLAGVFEQYF
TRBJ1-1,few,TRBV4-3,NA,TGCGCCAGCAGCCAAGATTTAAACAGGGCCGTAAACACTGAAGCTTTCTTT,CASSQDLNRAVNTEAFF
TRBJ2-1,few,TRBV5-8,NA,TGTGCCAGCAGCTCCTGGGCCAGAAATGAGCAGTTCTTC,CASSSWARNEQFF
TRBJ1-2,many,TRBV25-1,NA,TGTGCCAGCAGTGTTCGGGTAGGGGATGGCTACACCTTC,CASSVRVGDGYTF